The present T cell receptor (beta chain) was sequenced within a study of CD8 T cells in ankylosing spondylitis. Regarding the study as a whole: Reportedly, significant enrichment of disease-linked clones occurred in matched ankylosing spondylitis synovial fluid. Prior literature has documented some motif variants in synovial fluid and blood from reactive arthritis. Roughly eight highly homologous variants made up a TCR beta motif that seemed to typify ankylosing spondylitis blood.

J lost 2 bases, V lost 0 bases, and 4 bases had no gene match. This CDR3 comprises 15 residues. Germline-derived CDR1 and CDR2 are SGHRS and YFSETQ. Quantitative 5'-RACE with molecular barcodes generated TCR beta libraries. Each CDR3 protein is one row after TCRdb ran MiXCR on the 5' RACE reads. This table holds roughly 700,000 distinct CDR3 sequences, around a fifth found once. As for this clonotype: Antigen unknown.

This sequence originates from a male donor with ankylosing spondylitis. The specimen was blood, either unsorted or a sorted T cell fraction (not recorded which). The genes are TRBV5-1 and TRBJ2-7; 8 bases are shared with TRBD2. Written as DNA, the CDR3 is TGCGCCAGCAGCTTGGCCCTGGGACTAGCCTACGAGCAGTACTTC. This gives the protein CASSLALGLAYEQYF. Complete variable domain (other parts from reference TRBV5-1 and TRBJ2-7): KAGVTQTPRYLIKTRGQQVTLSCSPISGHRSVSWYQQTPGQGLQFLFEYFSETQRNKGNFPGRFSGRQFSNSRSEMNVSTLELGDSALYLCASSLALGLAYEQYFGPGTRLTVT.